The next 28 T cell receptor beta chains were all read from a single sample in a study of early T cells in non-severe SARS-CoV-2 infection. MiXCR, run by TCRdb on the 5' RACE reads, gives a single entry per CDR3 protein. The data show tens of thousands of distinct CDR3 sequences, with about a quarter seen just once and around 4.6% held by the top ten. Here the sequenced sample was whole blood, taken at baseline. Receptor source: an adult who was a healthcare worker with PCR-confirmed SARS-CoV-2 infection or an uninfected control (not recorded which).

The chain combines TRBV12-3 or TRBV12-4 with TRBJ1-5; no clear D. This CDR3 is 14 amino acids long. V shed 3 bases and J shed 3 bases, with 9 bases lying between them. CDR3 DNA: TGTGCCAGCAGTTTTGGCCCGTCCAATCAGCCCCAGCATTTT. It specifies CASSFGPSNQPQHF.

This clonotype was picked up many times. The chain is built from TRBV10-2 and TRBJ1-2; D is uncertain. Trimming stripped 5 bases from V and 5 bases from J, with 12 bases between. This CDR3 is built from 13 residues. The germline CDR1 and CDR2 sequences are WSHSY and SAAADI. The CDR3, as DNA: TGCGCCAGCAGTCCTCACCCGCGGTATGGCTACACCTTC. It translates to CASSPHPRYGYTF.

This clonotype was observed a handful of times. The chain has TRBV19 and TRBJ2-3; 9 bases match TRBD1. With 8 bases clipped from V and 6 bases from J, the junction kept 6 bases outside the gene matches. Germline V gene lookup returns CDR1 LNHDA and CDR2 SQIVND (reference sequence). The CDR3 has 13 residues. The CDR3 DNA follows: TGTGCCAGTTCCGGGACAGGGCCGGATACGCAGTATTTT. Translating it yields CASSGTGPDTQYF.

The sample holds a few counts of this clonotype. The rearrangement joins TRBV5-1 to TRBJ2-7; D gene uncertain. The length of the CDR3 is 13 residues. V lost 2 bases and J 1 base, leaving 7 bases between the germline ends. Germline V CDR1 and CDR2: SGHRS, YFSETQ. The CDR3 sequence: CASSLKESYEQYF. DNA of the CDR3: TGCGCCAGCAGCTTAAAAGAGTCCTACGAGCAGTACTTC.

The chain combines TRBV5-4 with TRBJ2-4; D possibly uses TRBD1 or TRBD2 (5 bases each). Trimming left V 4 bases short and J 2 bases short, with 13 bases between. The CDR3 sequence is 15 residues long. Germline CDR1 SGHNT, CDR2 YYREEE (reference sequence). CDR3 amino acids: CASSTAGSSKNIQYF. The CDR3 DNA sequence: TGTGCCAGCAGCACCGCAGGGAGTTCCAAAAACATTCAGTACTTC.

The chain links TRBV10-3 to TRBJ1-6; D gene unclear. CDR1 and CDR2 from the germline V gene are ENHRY and SYGVKD. The CDR3 sequence is 12 residues long. Trimming took off 4 bases at V and 12 bases at J, with 10 bases between the two ends. CDR3 sequence (DNA): TGTGCCATCAGTGGAGGTGATAGACCCCTCCACTTT. Its translation is CAISGGDRPLHF.

V is TRBV20-1 and J is TRBJ2-5; 8 bases are shared with TRBD1. Losses at the gene ends were 6 bases for V and 1 base for J; bases not matched to a gene: 4. The CDR3 is 13 amino acids. CDR1 is DFQATT, CDR2 SNEGSKA, per germline (reference sequence). The CDR3 spells CSANGQGQETQYF. The CDR3 coding sequence is TGCAGTGCAAACGGACAGGGCCAAGAGACCCAGTACTTC.

This clonotype was counted between two and nine times. V is TRBV10-3 and J is TRBJ2-3; 11 bases align to TRBD1. The CDR3 totals 15 residues. CDR1 and CDR2 (germline): ENHRY, SYGVKD. The V and J ends lost 4 bases and 4 bases, in that order; junction bases with no gene match: 4. CDR3 DNA sequence: TGTGCCATCAGTGGACCGGGACAGGGGGCAGATACGCAGTATTTT. It yields the protein CAISGPGQGADTQYF.

Many counts were recorded for this clonotype. The chain couples TRBV6-6 to TRBJ1-4, with a possible D match to TRBD1 (5 bases). The germline V gene encodes CDR1 MNHNY and CDR2 SVGAGI (reference sequence). The CDR3 contains 16 residues. Trimming removed 2 bases at V and 4 bases at J, with 14 bases between. CDR3 in amino acids: CASSYAVGRGNEKLFF. The CDR3 nucleotides read TGTGCCAGCAGTTACGCGGTGGGAAGGGGTAATGAAAAACTGTTTTTT.

V gene TRBV7-2 combines with J gene TRBJ2-6; D uncertain. Trimming shortened V by 3 bases and J by 0 bases, and 6 bases separated the two germline ends. Germline-derived CDR1 and CDR2 are SGHTA and FQGNSA. This CDR3 is 15 amino acids long. CDR3 DNA: TGTGCCAGCAGCTTCAGGATCTCTGGGGCCAACGTCCTGACTTTC. Its translation: CASSFRISGANVLTF.

This rearrangement joins TRBV6-1 to TRBJ2-3; 7 nucleotides match TRBD1. V lost 6 bases and J lost 6; bases outside the gene matches: 12. CDR3 size: 15 residues. Per the germline V gene, CDR1 is MNHNS and CDR2 is SASEGT. In DNA, the CDR3 is TGTGCCAGCAGCCGAAGGGGAGACAGGGCCGATACGCAGTATTTT. This codes for CASSRRGDRADTQYF.

The chain joins TRBV2 to TRBJ2-5; 7 bases fit TRBD2. The germline CDR1 and CDR2 sequences are SNHLY and FYNNEI. The J segment lost 1 base and the V segment lost 10 bases, leaving 15 bases of the junction unmatched. This CDR3 has 16 amino acids. The CDR3 DNA reads TGTGCCACCGCGTACTCCGAGGGACTATTCCAAGAGACCCAGTACTTC. It specifies CATAYSEGLFQETQYF.

The sample holds a few counts of this clonotype. The chain uses TRBV5-1 and TRBJ1-1; no reliable D call. Deletions cut 0 bases from V and 7 bases from J, with 10 bases between. CDR1 and CDR2 (germline): SGHRS, YFSETQ. The CDR3 length is 13 residues. CDR3 amino acids: CASSLVRSHEAFF. CDR3 in DNA: TGCGCCAGCAGCTTGGTTCGGAGCCATGAAGCTTTCTTT. Combining the CDR3 with reference TRBV5-1 and TRBJ1-1 gives the whole variable domain KAGVTQTPRYLIKTRGQQVTLSCSPISGHRSVSWYQQTPGQGLQFLFEYFSETQRNKGNFPGRFSGRQFSNSRSEMNVSTLELGDSALYLCASSLVRSHEAFFGQGTRLTVV.

The chain uses TRBV25-1 and TRBJ1-1, with a tentative D call TRBD1 (6 bases). V was cut by 5 bases and J by 2 bases, with 15 bases left in between. Germline V gene sequence: CDR1 MGHDK, CDR2 SYGVNS. CDR3 length: 15 residues. The CDR3 loop reads CASSRPGTLNTEAFF. The CDR3 DNA reads as TGTGCCAGCAGTCGTCCCGGGACATTAAACACTGAAGCTTTCTTT.

J is TRBJ1-1 and V is TRBV5-6; D might be TRBD1 (6 bases). The CDR3 sequence is 14 residues long. Per the germline V gene, CDR1 is SGHDT and CDR2 is YYEEEE. V lost 0 bases, J lost 5 bases, and 11 bases lay in between. This chain's CDR3 is CASSLDYRETEAFF. DNA for the CDR3: TGTGCCAGCAGCTTGGATTACAGGGAAACTGAAGCTTTCTTT.

The chain recombines TRBV6-5 with TRBJ2-1; D call uncertain. There are 12 residues in the CDR3. The germline V and J ends were trimmed by 0 bases and 7 bases, with 4 bases remaining between them. Germline V CDR1 and CDR2: MNHEY, SVGAGI. Here the CDR3 DNA reads TGTGCCAGCAGTTACTCTGATAATGAGCAGTTCTTC. Translation: CASSYSDNEQFF.

The V gene is TRBV7-2, the J gene TRBJ2-3, with TRBD2 matching over 8 bases. The junction had 5 bases not matched to a gene; V was cut back by 7 bases and J by 2 bases. There are 14 residues in the CDR3. Germline V gene lookup returns CDR1 SGHTA and CDR2 FQGNSA. The CDR3 region is CASKLAEFTDTQYF. CDR3 nucleotide sequence: TGTGCCAGCAAACTAGCGGAGTTCACAGATACGCAGTATTTT. Full variable domain (missing parts from reference TRBV7-2 and TRBJ2-3): GAGVSQSPSNKVTEKGKDVELRCDPISGHTALYWYRQSLGQGLEFLIYFQGNSAPDKSGLPSDRFSAERTGGSVSTLTIQRTQQEDSAVYLCASKLAEFTDTQYFGPGTRLTVL.

This clonotype was seen a single time. The J gene is TRBJ2-3, the V gene TRBV10-3, with a possible D match to TRBD1 (5 bases). The CDR3 consists of 14 residues. Trimming removed 3 bases at V and 3 bases at J, with 10 bases between. Germline lookup yields CDR1 ENHRY and CDR2 SYGVKD. The CDR3 protein is CAISDTQGTDTQYF. In nucleotides, the CDR3 is TGTGCCATCAGTGATACGCAGGGAACAGATACGCAGTATTTT.

The rearrangement uses TRBV28 and TRBJ2-2; TRBD2 agrees at 7 bases. Germline V CDR1 and CDR2: MDHEN, SYDVKM. The CDR3 spans 17 residues. V trimming: 4 bases; J trimming: 1 base; junction bases outside the gene matches: 9. The CDR3: CASSSPFLAVNTGELFF. CDR3 nucleotides: TGTGCCAGCAGTTCCCCCTTCCTAGCGGTGAACACCGGGGAGCTGTTTTTT. The entire variable domain, with the rest obtained from reference TRBV28 and TRBJ2-2, is as follows: DVKVTQSSRYLVKRTGEKVFLECVQDMDHENMFWYRQDPGLGLRLIYFSYDVKMKEKGDIPEGYSVSREKKERFSLILESASTNQTSMYLCASSSPFLAVNTGELFFGEGSRLTVL.

This clonotype has just a few counts. The J gene is TRBJ2-1, the V gene TRBV5-1, with 10 bases identical to TRBD1. CDR1 SGHRS and CDR2 YFSETQ come from the germline V gene. Germline trimming cut 5 bases from V and 6 bases from J; bases unmatched to any gene: 5. The CDR3 is made up of 14 amino acids. The CDR3 loop is CASSERTGGNEQFF. The DNA for the CDR3 is TGCGCCAGCAGTGAAAGGACAGGGGGCAATGAGCAGTTCTTC.

The gene calls are TRBV12-3 or TRBV12-4 and TRBJ1-6; no firm D call. V was shortened by 6 bases and J by 8 bases, with 8 bases between the two germline ends. CDR3 length: 12 amino acids. This CDR3 reads CASSRGDSPLHF. The CDR3 DNA sequence: TGTGCCAGCAGCCGGGGAGATTCACCCCTCCACTTT.

This clonotype was seen a few times. V usage is TRBV9 and J usage is TRBJ2-5; 10 nucleotides match TRBD2. CDR3 length: 16 residues. The ends lost 3 bases at V and 11 bases at J; junction bases unmatched: 16. Germline-derived CDR1 and CDR2 are SGDLS and YYNGEE. CDR3 coding DNA: TGTGCCAGCAGCGCCATGAGCCTAGCGGGGGCCCTACCTCAGTACTTC. Translation: CASSAMSLAGALPQYF.

The chain has TRBV12-5 and TRBJ2-4, with D uncertain. The germline V and J ends were trimmed by 4 bases and 0 bases, with 10 bases remaining between them. The CDR3 contains 15 residues. Per germline, CDR1 LGHNT and CDR2 FRNRAP. The CDR3 loop reads CASGYTPLAKNIQYF. The CDR3 DNA reads as TGTGCTAGTGGTTACACCCCCCTAGCCAAAAACATTCAGTACTTC.

The sample holds a few counts of this clonotype. This sequence joins TRBV7-8 and TRBJ1-4; 7 positions agree with TRBD1. The trim removed 5 bases at V and 0 bases at J, leaving 6 bases unmatched. The CDR3 is 16 amino acids. Germline loops: CDR1 SGHVS, CDR2 FQNEAQ. Here the CDR3 reads CASSHRGHATNEKLFF. CDR3 in DNA: TGTGCCAGCAGCCACAGGGGCCATGCAACTAATGAAAAACTGTTTTTT.

This clonotype was detected a few times. This chain links TRBV7-2 with TRBJ2-1; possibly TRBD1 or TRBD2 for D (5 bases each). The CDR3 consists of 16 residues. Trimming removed 5 bases from V and 6 bases from J, with 20 bases in between. The germline gives CDR1 SGHTA, CDR2 FQGNSA. The CDR3 reads CASSEEPGRHPNEQFF. The DNA for the CDR3 is TGTGCCAGCAGCGAGGAACCGGGACGCCATCCCAATGAGCAGTTCTTC.

This CDR3 is CASSPPGSAVASEQYF. The CDR3 DNA follows: TGTGCCAGCTCACCACCGGGGTCGGCAGTTGCAAGCGAGCAGTACTTC. The V and J genes are TRBV18 and TRBJ2-7; D unclear. This CDR3 is built from 16 residues. Trimming shortened V by 0 bases and J by 6 bases, and 18 bases separated the two germline ends. Germline CDR1 reads KGHSH; CDR2 reads LQKENI.

This clonotype was recorded many times. This rearrangement joins TRBV20-1 to TRBJ2-1; 8 bases align to TRBD1. V lost 6 bases and J lost 0; bases outside the gene matches: 4. The CDR3 length is 14 residues. Germline V gene sequence: CDR1 DFQATT, CDR2 SNEGSKA (reference sequence). CDR3 residues: CSAPDRGSYNEQFF. The CDR3 DNA is TGCAGTGCGCCAGACAGGGGCTCCTACAATGAGCAGTTCTTC.

This clonotype showed up just a few times. The rearrangement links TRBV11-3 to TRBJ2-7; D not resolved. From germline, CDR1 is SGHNT and CDR2 YENEEA. The V and J ends lost 1 base and 5 bases respectively, with 6 bases between them. The CDR3 is made up of 12 amino acids. CDR3 in amino acids: CASSLVPHEQYF. CDR3 nucleotides: TGTGCCAGCAGCTTAGTCCCCCACGAGCAGTACTTC.